A single sample is the source of the 14 T cell receptor beta chains below, sequenced in a study of CD8+ T cells in alopecia areata. It was cDNA, reverse transcribed from extracted RNA, that served as the sequencing template. Assay: immunoSEQ multiplex PCR; the TCRdb copy retains only in-frame clones and omits some. The sample shows a few hundred thousand clones, roughly 50% of them seen only once. Sequences were obtained from CD8+ T cells sorted from blood. Source of these receptors: a human donor in good health.

This clone was found a few times. The chain employs TRBV23-1 and TRBJ2-7; D is uncertain. TRBV23-1 is marked as an open reading frame, function uncertain. The CDR3 totals 13 residues. The V end was cut by 2 bases, the J end by 7 bases, with 12 bases between. In nucleotides, the CDR3 is TGCGCCAGCAGTCAAACGCCGACGGAGGAGCAGTACTTC. Protein sequence: CASSQTPTEEQYF.

V gene TRBV27 combines with J gene TRBJ2-5; no definite D call. The CDR3 has 13 residues. Germline-derived CDR1 and CDR2 are MNHEY and SMNVEV (reference sequence). V lost 8 bases to trimming and J lost 1 base, with 11 bases between them. For the CDR3, the DNA is TGTGCCAGCCGGAACAGATCCCAAGAGACCCAGTACTTC. Translation: CASRNRSQETQYF.

The V gene is TRBV30, the J gene TRBJ2-7, with D possibly TRBD2 on 5 matching bases. CDR1 GTSNPN and CDR2 SVGIG come from the germline V gene (reference sequence). V was cut by 3 bases and J by 1 base, with 13 bases left in between. CDR3 length equals 14 residues. CDR3 nucleotide sequence: TGTGCCTGGAGCGGGGAGACCCGATCCTACGAGCAGTACTTC. It translates to CAWSGETRSYEQYF.

This rearrangement joins TRBV7-6 to TRBJ2-1; tentatively, D is TRBD1 or TRBD2 (5 bases each). CDR3 length equals 15 residues. CDR1 is SGHVS, CDR2 FNYEAQ, per germline. The V and J ends lost 5 bases and 6 bases respectively, with 17 bases between them. Here the CDR3 reads CASSPGTGFTNEQFF. In DNA, the CDR3 is TGTGCCAGCAGCCCCGGGACCGGCTTCACCAATGAGCAGTTCTTC.

This sequence joins TRBV4-1 and TRBJ2-2; TRBD2 matches at 10 bases. After removal of 0 bases from V and 6 bases from J, the junction contained 4 bases not matched to a gene. CDR3 length: 16 amino acids. Looked up from germline, CDR1 is MGHRA and CDR2 is YSYEKL. CDR3 DNA: TGCGCCAGCAGCCAAGATCAACTAGCGGGATCCGGGGAGCTGTTTTTT. Translated, it gives CASSQDQLAGSGELFF.

The gene calls are TRBV12-5 and TRBJ2-2, with unresolved D. Germline loops: CDR1 LGHNT, CDR2 FRNRAP. The CDR3 has 12 residues. V was pared by 1 base and J by 13 bases, with 10 bases between. CDR3: CASGLAPPGLFF. The CDR3 DNA reads TGTGCTAGTGGTTTGGCCCCCCCGGGGCTGTTTTTT.

This chain joins TRBV28 and TRBJ1-2; weak D call: TRBD1 (5 bases). The CDR3 contains 14 residues. Trimming removed 5 bases from V and 4 bases from J, with 14 bases in between. Germline loops: CDR1 MDHEN, CDR2 SYDVKM. Written as DNA, the CDR3 is TGTGCCAGCAGTCAACCACGGGGCGCCTATGGCTACACCTTC. This sequence encodes CASSQPRGAYGYTF.

The V and J genes are TRBV4-1 and TRBJ2-5, with 8 bases aligning to TRBD2. Trimming at V came to 5 bases and at J to 2 bases, leaving 4 bases not matched to a gene. Germline assignment: CDR1 MGHRA and CDR2 YSYEKL. This CDR3 contains 14 residues. The CDR3 here is CASSDQRGQETQYF. CDR3 sequence (DNA): TGCGCCAGCAGCGACCAGCGGGGGCAAGAGACCCAGTACTTC.

The chain carries TRBV2 and TRBJ1-4, with D possibly being TRBD1 (5 bases). Germline loops: CDR1 SNHLY, CDR2 FYNNEI. V lost 7 bases and J lost 3, with 9 bases in between. This CDR3 region has 13 residues. CDR3 coding DNA: TGTGCCAGCAAAGACAGCTCTAATGAAAAACTGTTTTTT. The encoded protein is CASKDSSNEKLFF. Combining the CDR3 with reference TRBV2 and TRBJ1-4 gives the whole variable domain EPEVTQTPSHQVTQMGQEVILRCVPISNHLYFYWYRQILGQKVEFLVSFYNNEISEKSEIFDDQFSVERPDGSNFTLKIRSTKLEDSAMYFCASKDSSNEKLFFGSGTQLSVL.

The J gene is TRBJ2-1, the V gene TRBV6-1; TRBD1 matches at 7 bases. The germline V gene encodes CDR1 MNHNS and CDR2 SASEGT. The CDR3 consists of 14 residues. With V trimmed by 6 bases and J by 6 bases, 8 bases remained unmatched. The CDR3, as DNA: TGTGCCAGCAGGGACAGGTTAGGCGGCAATGAGCAGTTCTTC. It codes for CASRDRLGGNEQFF.

This clone has just a few counts. CDR3 in DNA: TGCAGCGTTGATTTGGGTCTGCGGAATGAGCAGTTCTTC. It specifies CSVDLGLRNEQFF. J is TRBJ2-1 and V is TRBV29-1; D uncertain. Trimming took 3 bases from V and 7 from J, leaving 13 bases between them. This CDR3 has 13 amino acids. Germline V lookup: CDR1 SQVTM, CDR2 ANQGSEA.

This chain links TRBV29-1 with TRBJ2-1; possibly TRBD1 for D (5 bases). The CDR3 extends over 14 amino acids. Trimming took off 1 base at V and 4 bases at J, with 11 bases between the two ends. CDR1 and CDR2 (germline): SQVTM, ANQGSEA. The CDR3 bases are TGCAGCGTTGAAGGTGTAAGGGGTTACAATGAGCAGTTCTTC. Its protein product is CSVEGVRGYNEQFF.

The chain has TRBV25-1 and TRBJ1-6, with D possibly being TRBD1 (6 bases). Trimming took 5 bases from V and 0 from J, leaving 14 bases between them. The CDR3 has 17 residues. CDR1 and CDR2 (germline): MGHDK, SYGVNS. CDR3 in DNA: TGTGCCAGCAGTCCAGACAGGCCGAGCTCCTATAATTCACCCCTCCACTTT. Encoded protein: CASSPDRPSSYNSPLHF.

V and J are TRBV6-6 and TRBJ1-1; possibly TRBD1 for D (5 bases). Trimming took 6 bases from V and 8 from J, leaving 13 bases between them. Germline CDR1 MNHNY, CDR2 SVGAGI (reference sequence). The CDR3 length is 12 residues. The CDR3 here is CASSLPAGEAFF. CDR3 bases: TGTGCCAGCAGCCTCCCAGCAGGGGAAGCTTTCTTT.